The table lists the clone carrying this T cell receptor beta chain with many counts. Its antigen remains unknown. The sample originates from a study of T cell repertoires in cytomegalovirus infection. Background on the study: HLA-B-restricted CMV epitopes that are well studied, plus recently identified HLA-C-restricted ones, were used by the study. Carrying CMV and the relevant HLA type showed in public TCR beta signatures. Study-level results: Clonotype analysis showed dominance of the ex vivo response by HLA-C-restricted CMV-specific TCR beta clonotypes.

CDR1 and CDR2 (germline): MNHNS, SASEGT. V dropped 6 bases and J dropped 5; count of bases not matched to a gene: 2. The CDR3 extends over 13 amino acids. TCRdb called the reads again in MiXCR, with one record for every CDR3 protein. Of about 120,000 distinct CDR3 sequences in the sample, over 25% were seen once. The sequencing used CD8+ T cells from cultured PBMCs, collected from culture after CMV antigen stimulation. The rearrangement links TRBV6-1 to TRBJ1-5, with TRBD1 identical over 9 bases. This TCR was recovered from a human donor in good health (CMV status not recorded). Some clones in this sample may be carry-over from other donors' samples. Written as DNA, the CDR3 is TGTGCCAGCAGCGGACAGGGGCATCAGCCCCAGCATTTT. It is translated as CASSGQGHQPQHF.